Each of the 17 T cell receptor beta chains below was sequenced from the same sample in a study of T cells after yellow fever vaccination. TCRdb re-called the 5' RACE reads through MiXCR, storing one row per CDR3 protein. Of approximately 160,000 distinct CDR3 sequences detected, around 8.5% appear once; the ten largest clones hold under 40%. Material: CD8+ T cells sorted from PBMCs, obtained 45 days after the yellow fever booster vaccination. The origin of the receptors is a man aged 18 to 30 who received the YFV17D yellow fever vaccine.

This rearrangement joins TRBV9 to TRBJ2-3; either TRBD1 or TRBD2 may fit D (6 bases each). V was pared by 4 bases and J by 0 bases, with 12 bases between. CDR1 and CDR2 from the germline V gene are SGDLS and YYNGEE. The CDR3 consists of 15 residues. The CDR3 DNA reads TGTGCCAGCAGCCCGGTCGGGGGCAGCACAGATACGCAGTATTTT. Its protein is CASSPVGGSTDTQYF.

This clonotype was counted between two and nine times. This chain links TRBV6-2 or TRBV6-3 with TRBJ2-5, with D uncertain. This CDR3 is 14 amino acids long. Germline CDR1 and CDR2: MNHEY and SVGEGT. V gave up 2 bases and J gave up 5 bases, with 12 bases separating them. In nucleotides, the CDR3 is TGTGCCAGCAGTTACAATCCGGAATACGAGACCCAGTACTTC. This sequence encodes CASSYNPEYETQYF.

This clonotype occurred a few times. J is TRBJ2-3 and V is TRBV28, with 8 bases fitting TRBD2. This CDR3 has 16 residues. CDR1 and CDR2 (germline): MDHEN, SYDVKM. V trimming: 3 bases; J trimming: 0 bases; junction bases outside the gene matches: 5. The CDR3 nucleotides read TGTGCCAGCAGTTTCCTAGCGGGTGAGAGCACAGATACGCAGTATTTT. This encodes CASSFLAGESTDTQYF.

The rearrangement joins TRBV7-9 to TRBJ1-1; D not resolved. V was pared by 2 bases and J by 7 bases, with 8 bases between. The CDR3 covers 12 residues. Germline lookup yields CDR1 SEHNR and CDR2 FQNEAQ (reference sequence). CDR3 coding DNA: TGTGCCAGCAGCTTATTCAGGAGTGAAGCTTTCTTT. Its protein is CASSLFRSEAFF.

This clonotype was observed a handful of times. V and J are TRBV4-1 and TRBJ2-7, with TRBD1 matching over 7 bases. Germline-derived CDR1 and CDR2 are MGHRA and YSYEKL. J was trimmed by 4 bases and V by 1 base; bases with no gene match: 7. The CDR3 is 15 amino acids. CDR3: CASSQARQGNYEQYF. The CDR3 nucleotides read TGCGCCAGCAGCCAAGCGCGACAGGGAAATTACGAGCAGTACTTC.

The chain combines TRBV10-3 with TRBJ1-1; 7 nucleotides match TRBD1. The length of the CDR3 is 14 residues. The V segment lost 6 bases and the J segment 6 bases; nucleotides outside the gene matches: 10. Germline V CDR1 and CDR2: ENHRY, SYGVKD. CDR3: CAIRGPGQVPEAFF. CDR3 nucleotides: TGTGCCATCAGGGGCCCAGGACAGGTCCCTGAAGCTTTCTTT.

A few counts support this clonotype. The rearrangement joins TRBV7-9 to TRBJ2-2; D is unclear. Trimming took off 5 bases at V and 7 bases at J, with 11 bases between the two ends. This CDR3 comprises 13 residues. Germline V lookup: CDR1 SEHNR, CDR2 FQNEAQ (reference sequence). DNA of the CDR3: TGTGCCAGCAGCGCGATCGAAGTCGGGGAGCTGTTTTTT. Its translation: CASSAIEVGELFF. Variable domain in full (rest from reference TRBV7-9 and TRBJ2-2): DTGVSQNPRHKITKRGQNVTFRCDPISEHNRLYWYRQTLGQGPEFLTYFQNEAQLEKSRLLSDRFSAERPKGSFSTLEIQRTEQGDSAMYLCASSAIEVGELFFGEGSRLTVL.

This clonotype was counted only a few times. V and J are TRBV7-3 and TRBJ2-5; TRBD2 matches 7 bases. The ends lost 5 bases at V and 5 bases at J; junction bases unmatched: 17. Germline CDR1 SGHTA, CDR2 FQGTGA. This CDR3 comprises 17 residues. Written as DNA, the CDR3 is TGTGCCAGCAGCCAACGGGGGGACGCCAGGGCTCGGGAGACCCAGTACTTC. It is translated as CASSQRGDARARETQYF.

The rearrangement links TRBV25-1 to TRBJ2-5; no clear D gene. Trimming took 5 bases from V and 3 from J, leaving 4 bases between them. From germline, CDR1 is MGHDK and CDR2 SYGVNS. There are 11 residues in the CDR3. The CDR3 DNA reads TGTGCCAGCAGTTGGAAAGAGACCCAGTACTTC. Its translation: CASSWKETQYF. The whole variable domain, remainder taken from reference TRBV25-1 and TRBJ2-5, is EADIYQTPRYLVIGTGKKITLECSQTMGHDKMYWYQQDPGMELHLIHYSYGVNSTEKGDLSSESTVSRIRTEHFPLTLESARPSHTSQYLCASSWKETQYFGPGTRLLVL.

This clonotype was observed at least ten times. V is TRBV25-1 and J is TRBJ2-1; TRBD2 matches at 10 bases. Germline CDR1 and CDR2: MGHDK and SYGVNS. V was pared by 6 bases and J by 7 bases, with 6 bases of the junction left unmatched. There are 14 residues in the CDR3. CDR3 sequence: CASRGGSGGNEQFF. Written as DNA, the CDR3 is TGTGCCAGCAGAGGGGGTAGCGGGGGGAATGAGCAGTTCTTC.

This clonotype showed up just a few times. The rearrangement joins TRBV9 to TRBJ1-1; D is unclear. The germline gives CDR1 SGDLS, CDR2 YYNGEE. V gave up 2 bases and J gave up 6 bases, with 11 bases separating them. The CDR3 is 13 amino acids. CDR3 residues: CASSVRERAEAFF. As DNA, the CDR3 is TGTGCCAGCAGCGTGAGGGAGAGGGCTGAAGCTTTCTTT.

This clonotype was detected a few times. This chain links TRBV15 with TRBJ1-4; D gene uncertain. Between the trimmed V and J ends, which lost 1 base and 0 bases, there was a span of 9 bases. The CDR3 spans 16 residues. Germline lookup yields CDR1 LNHNV and CDR2 YYDKDF (reference sequence). In DNA form, the CDR3 reads TGTGCCACCAGCAGAGTAGGCAGAGCAACTAATGAAAAACTGTTTTTT. Its translation: CATSRVGRATNEKLFF.

The rearrangement uses TRBV7-9 and TRBJ2-5; TRBD1 aligns across 8 bases. With V trimmed by 1 base and J by 4 bases, 8 bases remained unmatched. The CDR3 covers 16 residues. CDR1 SEHNR and CDR2 FQNEAQ come from the germline V gene (reference sequence). DNA of the CDR3: TGTGCCAGCAGCTTAGTGGACAGGGTCGTAGCAGAGACCCAGTACTTC. This codes for CASSLVDRVVAETQYF.

This clonotype was observed a single time. The chain employs TRBV2 and TRBJ1-3; D is uncertain. V was clipped by 0 bases and J by 2 bases, with 17 bases between them. CDR1 is SNHLY, CDR2 FYNNEI, per germline. The CDR3 covers 18 residues. The DNA for the CDR3 is TGTGCCAGCAGTGAAGCGCTTCCCCACGCTCTTCCTGGAAACACCATATATTTT. Protein: CASSEALPHALPGNTIYF.

This clonotype was seen only a few times. The chain joins TRBV5-1 to TRBJ2-7; either TRBD1 or TRBD2 may supply D (5 bases each). CDR1 is SGHRS, CDR2 YFSETQ, per germline. This CDR3 region has 13 residues. With 4 bases removed from V and 4 bases from J, the gap between germline ends came to 12 bases. The CDR3 loop is CASSHGAGYEQYV. CDR3 DNA sequence: TGCGCCAGCAGCCACGGGGCCGGGTACGAGCAGTACGTC.

In its sample, this clonotype was seen a few times. CDR3 sequence: CASSQLQPGLDTDTQYF. CDR3 nucleotide sequence: TGTGCCAGCAGCCAACTTCAGCCGGGACTAGACACAGATACGCAGTATTTT. The rearrangement uses TRBV3-1 and TRBJ2-3, with TRBD2 identical over 8 bases. The CDR3 runs to 17 residues. V dropped 2 bases and J dropped 2; count of bases not matched to a gene: 9. Germline V CDR1 and CDR2: LGHDT, YNNKEL (reference sequence).

This clonotype has only a few counts. The chain is built from TRBV7-3 and TRBJ1-6; D gene uncertain. Trimming pared 5 bases from V and 7 bases from J, leaving 6 bases between. The CDR3 contains 12 residues. Germline lookup yields CDR1 SGHTA and CDR2 FQGTGA. The CDR3: CASSDPNSPLHF. The CDR3 DNA is TGTGCCAGCAGCGACCCGAATTCACCCCTCCACTTT.